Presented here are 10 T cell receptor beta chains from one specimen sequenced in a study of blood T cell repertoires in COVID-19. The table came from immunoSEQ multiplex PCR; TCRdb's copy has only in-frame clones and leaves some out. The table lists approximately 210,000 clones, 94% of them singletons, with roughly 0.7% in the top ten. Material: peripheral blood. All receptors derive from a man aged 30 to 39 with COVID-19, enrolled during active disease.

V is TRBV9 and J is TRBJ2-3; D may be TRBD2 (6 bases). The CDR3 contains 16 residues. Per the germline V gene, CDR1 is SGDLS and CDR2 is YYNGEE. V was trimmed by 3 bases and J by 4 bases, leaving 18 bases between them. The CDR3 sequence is CASSAGTPGGADTQYF. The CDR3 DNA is TGTGCCAGCAGCGCCGGCACTCCCGGGGGAGCAGATACGCAGTATTTT.

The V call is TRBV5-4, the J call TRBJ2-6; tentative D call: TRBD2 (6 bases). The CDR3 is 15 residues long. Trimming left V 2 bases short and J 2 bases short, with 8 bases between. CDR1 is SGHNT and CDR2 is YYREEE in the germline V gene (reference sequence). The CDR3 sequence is CASSLTGAGANVLTF. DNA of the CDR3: TGTGCCAGCAGCTTAACGGGGGCTGGGGCCAACGTCCTGACTTTC.

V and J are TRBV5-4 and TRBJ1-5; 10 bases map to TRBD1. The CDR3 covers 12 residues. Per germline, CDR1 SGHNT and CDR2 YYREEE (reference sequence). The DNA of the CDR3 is TGTGCTTGGACAGGGGGAAATCAGCCCCAGCATTTT. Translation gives CAWTGGNQPQHF.

CDR3 amino acids: CASSPRDTQYF. The CDR3, as DNA: TGTGCCAGCTCACCCCGAGATACGCAGTATTTT. This chain connects TRBV18 to TRBJ2-3, with D hard to call. Germline CDR1 is KGHSH and CDR2 is LQKENI. Trimming removed 3 bases from V and 5 bases from J, with 3 bases in between. The CDR3 runs to 11 residues. Combining the CDR3 with reference TRBV18 and TRBJ2-3 gives the whole variable domain NAGVMQNPRHLVRRRGQEARLRCSPMKGHSHVYWYRQLPEEGLKFMVYLQKENIIDESGMPKERFSAEFPKEGPSILRIQQVVRGDSAAYFCASSPRDTQYFGPGTRLTVL.

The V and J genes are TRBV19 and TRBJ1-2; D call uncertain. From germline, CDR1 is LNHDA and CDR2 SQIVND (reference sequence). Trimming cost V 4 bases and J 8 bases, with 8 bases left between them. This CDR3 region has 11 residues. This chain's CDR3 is CASSRSGGYTF. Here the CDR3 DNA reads TGTGCCAGTAGTAGGTCGGGGGGCTACACCTTC.

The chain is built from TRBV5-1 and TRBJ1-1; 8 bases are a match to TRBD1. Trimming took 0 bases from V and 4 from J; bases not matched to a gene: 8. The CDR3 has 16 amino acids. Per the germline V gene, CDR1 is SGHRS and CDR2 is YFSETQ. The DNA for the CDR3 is TGCGCCAGCAGCTTGGCCATTGGACAGGGTGGCACTGAAGCTTTCTTT. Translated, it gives CASSLAIGQGGTEAFF.

For the CDR3, the DNA is TGTGCCAGCCAGAGGGGGGGCACCGGGGAGCTGTTTTTT. Encoded protein: CASQRGGTGELFF. This sequence joins TRBV2 and TRBJ2-2; D perhaps matches TRBD2 (7 bases). This CDR3 contains 13 residues. The V and J ends lost 8 bases and 4 bases respectively, with 11 bases between them. CDR1 is SNHLY, CDR2 FYNNEI, per germline.

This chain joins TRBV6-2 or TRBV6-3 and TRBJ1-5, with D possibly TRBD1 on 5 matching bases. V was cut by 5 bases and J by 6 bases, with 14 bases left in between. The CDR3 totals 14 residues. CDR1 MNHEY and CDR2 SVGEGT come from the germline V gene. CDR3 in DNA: TGTGCCAGCAGTGATGGGGCCTATGTTCAGCCCCAGCATTTT. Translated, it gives CASSDGAYVQPQHF.

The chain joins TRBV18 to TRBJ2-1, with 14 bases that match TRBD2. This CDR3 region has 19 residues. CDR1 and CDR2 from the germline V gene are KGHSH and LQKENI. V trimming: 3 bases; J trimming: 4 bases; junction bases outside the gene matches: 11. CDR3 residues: CASSPLGRTSGGTYNEQFF. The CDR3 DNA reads TGTGCCAGCTCACCCCTCGGCCGGACTAGCGGGGGGACGTACAATGAGCAGTTCTTC. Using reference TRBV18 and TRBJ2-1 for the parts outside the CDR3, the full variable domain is NAGVMQNPRHLVRRRGQEARLRCSPMKGHSHVYWYRQLPEEGLKFMVYLQKENIIDESGMPKERFSAEFPKEGPSILRIQQVVRGDSAAYFCASSPLGRTSGGTYNEQFFGPGTRLTVL.

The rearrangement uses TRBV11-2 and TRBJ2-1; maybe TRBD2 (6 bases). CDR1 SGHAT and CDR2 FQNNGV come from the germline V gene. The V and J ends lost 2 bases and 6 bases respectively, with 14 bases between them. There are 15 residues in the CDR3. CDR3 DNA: TGTGCCAGCAGCTTAAGGCCGGGGACTTTCAATGAGCAGTTCTTC. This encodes CASSLRPGTFNEQFF.